Here is one TCR beta chain with its context. It has no known antigen specificity. The sample holds no much larger clone one base away, and base qualities are not on file. The data are from a study of ipilimumab plus nivolumab after autologous stem cell transplantation listed by TCRdb under 2021. Study-wide context: Trial patients received a median of 5 ipilimumab doses and fewer than 10 nivolumab doses. The myeloma cohort included high-risk transplant-naive patients and patients relapsing within 3 years of a first autologous transplant. Patients with high-risk diffuse large B cell lymphoma, mature T cell lymphoma, or multiple myeloma undergoing autologous transplant were enrolled in the trial. The intent-to-treat population of the trial consisted of about 34 patients.

To prepare the library, the immunoSEQ multiplex PCR assay was applied. Held by TCRdb, this immuneACCESS table contains in-frame sequences only and omits some clones. Under half of the omission traces to an unresolved V gene where checked; the cause of the rest is unknown. In this sample the table shows 37,000 or so clones, about 91% of which occur a single time. Of the sample, under 0.95% is held by the ten largest clones. V has 3 bases trimmed and J has 0 bases trimmed; junction bases matching no gene number 5. Counted from cysteine to phenylalanine, this CDR3 has 16 amino acids. Of all the DNA, just the CDR3 is kept, 48 bases in frame from base 1. From the germline V gene, CDR1 is SGDLS and CDR2 is YYNGEE. The paper's findings and limits, for the study overall: The authors concluded that combined checkpoint inhibition appeared tolerable when used as consolidation after transplant. According to the authors, a biologic rationale for studying the approach further came from T cell receptor repertoire, regulatory T cell phenotype and gut microbiota profiles.

Checkpoint therapy began 14 to 28 days after autologous transplant, with ipilimumab given at 1 mg/kg intravenously on day 1 of selected weeks. Patients received nivolumab at 3 mg/kg intravenously on day 1 of weeks 1, 4, 7, 10, and every two weeks through week 26. Combined checkpoint inhibition with ipilimumab and nivolumab as consolidation after autologous stem cell transplantation was tested in a Phase Ib clinical trial. Material: PBMCs, obtained in a trial of ipilimumab plus nivolumab as post-transplant consolidation. The clonotype originates from a male donor with multiple myeloma. Recombination connected TRBV9 to TRBJ2-2; 7 nucleotides in the junction match TRBD1. The CDR3 reads as follows: CASSAQGQPNTGELFF. The DNA reads TGTGCCAGCAGCGCCCAGGGACAGCCGAACACCGGGGAGCTGTTTTTT. The CDR3, completed at both ends by the reference TRBV9 and TRBJ2-2 genes, gives the full variable domain DSGVTQTPKHLITATGQRVTLRCSPRSGDLSVYWYQQSLDQGLQFLIQYYNGEERAKGNILERFSAQQFPDLHSELNLSSLELGDSALYFCASSAQGQPNTGELFFGEGSRLTVL.